This note documents a single T cell receptor (beta chain) sequence. The data were obtained in a study of blood T cell repertoires in COVID-19. Study summary: The United States, Italy and Spain supplied acute and convalescent COVID-19 samples. T cells, B-cell-depleted T cells, or PBMCs provided the cDNA or gDNA that served as material.

The V and J ends lost 3 bases and 7 bases respectively, with 19 bases between them. This CDR3 contains 15 residues. Germline V lookup: CDR1 SGHAT, CDR2 FQNNGV. Methods used by the authors: Reference gene primer amplification in the assay estimated nucleated cell counts. TCRdb's table, derived via immunoSEQ multiplex PCR, lists solely in-frame clones and lacks some. For V, J and clone size, that table is used; D and trimming come from the DNA. The sample lists 60,000 to 85,000 clones; around 84% were seen once. Enrollment of patients from Seattle took place during active infection, with longitudinal follow-up.

The chain has TRBV11-2 and TRBJ2-7; a weak D match, TRBD1 (5 bases). Sequencing used peripheral blood. The sequence derives from a man between 60 and 75 years old with COVID-19, enrolled during active disease. As DNA, the CDR3 is TGTGCCAGCAGCTTTACCGGACAAGCTCCTCGAGAGCAGTACTTC. Its translation is CASSFTGQAPREQYF. Drawing the rest from reference TRBV11-2 and TRBJ2-7, the complete variable domain is EAGVAQSPRYKIIEKRQSVAFWCNPISGHATLYWYQQILGQGPKLLIQFQNNGVVDDSQLPKDRFSAERLKGVDSTLKIQPAKLEDSAVYLCASSFTGQAPREQYFGPGTRLTVT.